The 19 T cell receptor beta chains given below trace back to one sample, sequenced in a study of blood T cell repertoires in COVID-19. Generated by immunoSEQ multiplex PCR, the TCRdb table keeps only in-frame clones and is missing some. Of 150,000 to 200,000 clones in the sample, 70% to 80% were seen once. Sequencing used peripheral blood. The origin of the receptors is a middle-aged woman with COVID-19, enrolled during active disease.

V gene TRBV5-4 combines with J gene TRBJ1-2, with D perhaps matching TRBD1 (5 bases). The CDR3 contains 19 residues. V lost 1 base, J lost 0 bases, and 22 bases lay in between. CDR1 and CDR2 (germline): SGHNT, YYREEE (reference sequence). CDR3 region: CASSLWFRGAPSSNYGYTF. CDR3 coding DNA: TGTGCCAGCAGCTTGTGGTTTCGCGGGGCCCCGTCATCTAACTATGGCTACACCTTC. Drawing the rest from reference TRBV5-4 and TRBJ1-2, the complete variable domain is ETGVTQSPTHLIKTRGQQVTLRCSSQSGHNTVSWYQQALGQGPQFIFQYYREEENGRGNFPPRFSGLQFPNYSSELNVNALELDDSALYLCASSLWFRGAPSSNYGYTFGSGTRLTVV.

This clone came up once. The chain links TRBV30 to TRBJ2-7, with D perhaps TRBD1 (6 bases). V shed 4 bases and J shed 0 bases, with 16 bases lying between them. This CDR3 has 15 amino acids. CDR1 is GTSNPN, CDR2 SVGIG, per germline (reference sequence). The CDR3 loop reads CAWNPRGYPSYEQYF. The CDR3 DNA sequence: TGTGCCTGGAATCCTAGGGGGTACCCCTCCTACGAGCAGTACTTC.

The CDR3, as DNA: TGTGCCATCAGTGACCCGGGACAGCAAGAGACCCAGTACTTC. Protein product: CAISDPGQQETQYF. The chain couples TRBV10-3 to TRBJ2-5; TRBD1 matches at 7 bases. Germline V gene lookup returns CDR1 ENHRY and CDR2 SYGVKD. The CDR3 totals 14 residues. V was clipped by 3 bases and J by 2 bases; unmatched bases: 3.

The genes are TRBV27 and TRBJ2-2; 13 positions match TRBD2. There are 16 residues in the CDR3. Trimming removed 6 bases from V and 7 bases from J; junction bases left unmatched: 8. The V gene's germline CDR1 is MNHEY and CDR2 SMNVEV (reference sequence). This CDR3 reads CASRALAGGVGGELFF. CDR3 bases: TGTGCCAGCAGGGCACTAGCGGGAGGGGTGGGCGGGGAGCTGTTTTTT.

V is TRBV4-1 and J is TRBJ1-4; 8 positions match TRBD1. This CDR3 has 14 amino acids. Germline-derived CDR1 and CDR2 are MGHRA and YSYEKL. Trimming removed 3 bases from V and 6 bases from J; junction bases left unmatched: 3. The CDR3 DNA follows: TGCGCCAGCAGCCACCTGGACAGGGATGAAAAACTGTTTTTT. Protein: CASSHLDRDEKLFF.

The chain is built from TRBV7-8 and TRBJ2-7; TRBD1 matches 8 bases. There are 14 residues in the CDR3. J lost 4 bases, V lost 4 bases, and 6 bases had no gene match. In germline, CDR1 is SGHVS, CDR2 FQNEAQ. The CDR3 region has the DNA TGTGCCAGCAGCTATCGGACAGGGCATTACGAGCAGTACTTC. Translating gives CASSYRTGHYEQYF.

The chain recombines TRBV24-1 with TRBJ2-2; D remains unclear. Germline V CDR1 and CDR2: KGHDR, SFDVKD. Trimming removed 5 bases at V and 0 bases at J, with 9 bases between. CDR3 length: 15 residues. The CDR3 DNA sequence: TGTGCCACCAGTGGGCCACACCCGAACACCGGGGAGCTGTTTTTT. It yields the protein CATSGPHPNTGELFF.

This clone appeared a few times. The rearrangement joins TRBV2 to TRBJ2-7; 7 bases agree with TRBD1. The CDR3 runs 16 residues. The germline V gene encodes CDR1 SNHLY and CDR2 FYNNEI. V shed 4 bases, J shed 2 bases, and the junction held 11 bases outside the gene matches. Here the CDR3 reads CASSGWGGQATYEQYF. For the CDR3, the DNA is TGTGCCAGCAGTGGCTGGGGCGGACAGGCTACCTACGAGCAGTACTTC.

This chain joins TRBV27 and TRBJ1-2, with D possibly matching TRBD1 (5 bases). Germline-derived CDR1 and CDR2 are MNHEY and SMNVEV (reference sequence). This CDR3 contains 13 residues. V lost 7 bases and J 9 bases, leaving 18 bases between the germline ends. CDR3 region: CASTGRREGSYTF. The CDR3 nucleotides are TGTGCCAGCACTGGTCGGCGGGAGGGGAGCTACACCTTC.

The chain links TRBV7-9 to TRBJ1-1, with a tentative D call TRBD1 (6 bases). CDR3 size: 12 residues. Per germline, CDR1 SEHNR and CDR2 FQNEAQ (reference sequence). Between the trimmed V and J ends, which lost 2 bases and 11 bases, there was a span of 12 bases. This chain's CDR3 is CASSLQGIDAFF. In DNA, the CDR3 is TGTGCCAGCAGCTTACAGGGGATAGACGCTTTCTTT.

J is TRBJ2-2 and V is TRBV9, with 7 bases lining up with TRBD2. CDR3 length: 15 residues. The germline V gene encodes CDR1 SGDLS and CDR2 YYNGEE. J gave up 5 bases and V 0 bases, and 4 bases lay outside the gene matches. For the CDR3, the DNA is TGTGCCAGCAGCGTAGGCTACGGGAGGACCGGGGAGCTGTTTTTT. Protein sequence: CASSVGYGRTGELFF.

V and J are TRBV5-1 and TRBJ2-7; D remains unclear. The CDR3 covers 13 residues. Trimming took 1 base from V and 0 from J, leaving 5 bases between them. Germline CDR1 and CDR2: SGHRS and YFSETQ. The chain's CDR3 is CASSLTTSYEQYF. CDR3 sequence (DNA): TGCGCCAGCAGCTTGACAACCTCCTACGAGCAGTACTTC.

DNA for the CDR3: TGTGCCAGCAGTTACTCCGGGACAGGGGCCCAAGAGACCCAGTACTTC. Amino acid sequence: CASSYSGTGAQETQYF. The chain has TRBV6-2 or TRBV6-3 and TRBJ2-5; TRBD1 matches 10 bases. CDR1 and CDR2 (germline): MNHEY, SVGEGT. The V segment lost 0 bases and the J segment 1 base; nucleotides outside the gene matches: 2. This CDR3 has 16 residues.

The chain recombines TRBV9 with TRBJ2-7, with 8 bases matching TRBD1. J was trimmed by 4 bases and V by 3 bases; bases with no gene match: 9. CDR3 length: 15 amino acids. The germline CDR1 and CDR2 sequences are SGDLS and YYNGEE. This CDR3 reads CASSAQGAKIYEQYF. The CDR3 coding sequence is TGTGCCAGCAGCGCGCAGGGGGCGAAAATTTACGAGCAGTACTTC.

This rearrangement joins TRBV6-5 to TRBJ2-1; 7 nucleotides line up with TRBD1. Germline V gives CDR1 MNHEY, CDR2 SVGAGI. CDR3 length: 15 residues. V was pared by 0 bases and J by 4 bases, with 3 bases of the junction left unmatched. CDR3 amino acids: CASSYSQTGYNEQFF. Here the CDR3 DNA reads TGTGCCAGCAGTTACTCCCAGACAGGGTACAATGAGCAGTTCTTC.

This chain joins TRBV7-3 and TRBJ1-1, with 8 bases lining up with TRBD1. Germline V gene lookup returns CDR1 SGHTA and CDR2 FQGTGA. This CDR3 has 13 amino acids. V shed 5 bases, J shed 6 bases, and the junction held 5 bases outside the gene matches. The CDR3 is CASSPGTGAEAFF. In DNA form, the CDR3 reads TGTGCCAGCAGCCCCGGGACAGGCGCTGAAGCTTTCTTT.

This sequence joins TRBV11-3 and TRBJ2-1; 11 positions agree with TRBD2. The CDR3 consists of 16 residues. Germline assignment: CDR1 SGHNT and CDR2 YENEEA. After removal of 5 bases from V and 1 base from J, the junction contained 4 bases not matched to a gene. CDR3: CASSPRLAGSYNEQFF. The CDR3 nucleotides read TGTGCCAGCAGCCCTAGACTAGCGGGATCCTACAATGAGCAGTTCTTC.

The rearrangement uses TRBV19 and TRBJ2-3, with 8 bases aligning to TRBD2. The germline gives CDR1 LNHDA, CDR2 SQIVND (reference sequence). The trim removed 2 bases at V and 1 base at J, leaving 23 bases unmatched. The CDR3 loop spans 22 amino acids. The CDR3 here is CASSIYSQRSLRTSGGTDTQYF. The CDR3 coding sequence is TGTGCCAGTAGTATATACTCCCAACGGAGCCTCAGAACTAGCGGAGGCACAGATACGCAGTATTTT.

This chain uses TRBV3-1 (or the pseudogene TRBV3-2) with TRBJ2-2, with a tentative D call TRBD2 (7 bases). The CDR3 has 14 amino acids. V lost 4 bases to trimming and J lost 7 bases, with 13 bases between them. CDR1 is LGHDT, CDR2 YNNKEL, per germline (reference sequence). CDR3 protein: CASSLTGRGGELFF. In nucleotides, the CDR3 is TGTGCCAGCAGCCTAACAGGGAGGGGCGGGGAGCTGTTTTTT.